The rows below give T cell receptor beta chains drawn from one sample of a study of T cell responses to AZD1222 COVID-19 vaccine. Only in-frame clones appear in the TCRdb table, and some are missing; sequencing was by immunoSEQ multiplex PCR. The sample includes around 140,000 clones, around 92% of them seen just once. The source material was peripheral blood, sampled 28 days after the second AZD1222 dose. The receptors stem from an adult who received the AZD1222 COVID-19 vaccine. The CDR3 runs from the conserved cysteine through the conserved F or W. The D gene is left open where the match is weak. Some rows mark clone size as missing; the rest say once, few, many or name a class of expanded clone.

V gene	D gene	clone size	J gene	CDR3 DNA	CDR3 protein
TRBV3-1/TRBV3-2	-	-	TRBJ2-1	TGTGCCAGCAGCCAACTTAGAGGACTACTATTTTTCTTC	CASSQLRGLLFFF
TRBV6-5	-	-	TRBJ2-7	TGTGCCAGCAACCATGGGACATTCGACTCCTACGAGCAGTACTTC	CASNHGTFDSYEQYF
TRBV7-8	-	-	TRBJ1-3	TGTGCCAGCAGCTTGAGGGCTACCAGTGCCGCCTCTGGAAACACCATATATTTT	CASSLRATSAASGNTIYF
TRBV9	-	-	TRBJ1-4	TGTGCCAGCAGCGTAGAAGGGAATGAAAAACTGTTTTTT	CASSVEGNEKLFF
TRBV12-3/TRBV12-4	-	-	TRBJ1-1	TGTGCCAGCAGTTTGAGGTTTCGGGGTGAAGCTTTCTTT	CASSLRFRGEAFF
TRBV4-3	-	-	TRBJ2-7	TGCGCCAGCAGCCAAGAAGCTTGGGGCCAGCAGTACTTC	CASSQEAWGQQYF
TRBV7-9	-	-	TRBJ1-2	TGTGCCAGCAGCTTACCTGGGGCTGGCTATGGCTACACCTTC	CASSLPGAGYGYTF
TRBV6-1	-	-	TRBJ2-7	TGTGCCAGCAGTGAGCGAGGGGGCTCCTACGAGCAGTACTTC	CASSERGGSYEQYF
TRBV24-1	-	-	TRBJ1-1	TGTGCCACCAGTGATAGGAGGGGGTCGGAGGGAGCTTTCTTT	CATSDRRGSEGAFF
TRBV6-5	-	-	TRBJ1-3	TGTGCCAGCAGAGACAGGAGAGCTGGAAACACCATATATTTT	CASRDRRAGNTIYF
TRBV7-6	TRBD1	-	TRBJ2-5	TGTGCCAGCAGCTTATACCCCGACAGGGGGCAAGAGACCCAGTACTTC	CASSLYPDRGQETQYF
TRBV29-1	-	-	TRBJ1-2	TGCAGCGTTGAGAAGAGGGACCCAGGGAGCTATGGCTACACCTTC	CSVEKRDPGSYGYTF
TRBV28	TRBD1	-	TRBJ1-4	TGTGCCAGCATACCCGGACAGGGGGGAATTGAAAAACTGTTTTTT	CASIPGQGGIEKLFF
TRBV7-9	-	-	TRBJ2-5	TGTGCCAGCAGCTTAGCGGAAGCCGGGGAGACCCAGTACTTC	CASSLAEAGETQYF
TRBV2	TRBD2	-	TRBJ2-7	TGTGCCAGCAGTGTGCCCCGGGGGCTAGCGGGAGGTCGCGAGCAGTACTTC	CASSVPRGLAGGREQYF
TRBV7-2	-	-	TRBJ2-7	TGTGCCAGCAGCTCGCAGGGACGCGAGCAGTACTTC	CASSSQGREQYF
TRBV6-1	-	-	TRBJ1-5	TGTGCCAGCAGTGAAATTAATCAGCCCCAGCATTTT	CASSEINQPQHF
TRBV18	-	-	TRBJ2-5	TGTGCCAGCTCACCAGCGGAGGGGGAGACCCAGTACTTC	CASSPAEGETQYF
TRBV28	-	-	TRBJ1-1	TGTGCCAGCAGTCCCAGGGTGAACACTGAAGCTTTCTTT	CASSPRVNTEAFF
TRBV3-1/TRBV3-2	-	-	TRBJ1-3	TGTGCCAGCAGCCAAGAGTCTGGAAACACCATATATTTT	CASSQESGNTIYF
TRBV7-9	TRBD2	-	TRBJ2-3	TGTGCCAGCAGCTGGGGGGGACTAGCGGGAGATACGCAGTATTTT	CASSWGGLAGDTQYF
TRBV13	TRBD1	once	TRBJ2-1	TGTGCCAGCAGCTTAACCAAGGACAGGCTTTACAATGAGCAGTTCTTC	CASSLTKDRLYNEQFF
TRBV5-1	-	-	TRBJ1-4	TGCGCCAGCAGCTTGGCCTCCGGGGGATACGAAAAACTGTTTTTT	CASSLASGGYEKLFF
TRBV3-1/TRBV3-2	-	once	TRBJ2-7	TGTGCCAGCAGCCAAGAAAGGTCCGTTTCGTGGCAGTACTTC	CASSQERSVSWQYF
TRBV6-5	-	-	TRBJ2-1	TGTGCCAGCAGTTCTGGCAGGCCGGCCCATGAGCAGTTCTTC	CASSSGRPAHEQFF
TRBV11-1	-	-	TRBJ2-7	TGTGCCAGCAGCCCAGGCGGCGCACAATCCTACGAGCAGTACTTC	CASSPGGAQSYEQYF
TRBV28	TRBD2	-	TRBJ2-6	TGTGCCAGCAGTTTACCTGGCGGGGGGGCCTCTGGGGCCAACGTCCTGACTTTC	CASSLPGGGASGANVLTF
TRBV2	TRBD2	-	TRBJ2-1	TGTGCCAGCACCGTAGCGGGATTAGGCAATGAGCAGTTCTTC	CASTVAGLGNEQFF
TRBV24-1	-	-	TRBJ1-2	TGTGCCACCAGTGAGTCGGGGGTGAAGAAGGGCTACACCTTC	CATSESGVKKGYTF
TRBV24-1	TRBD1	-	TRBJ2-7	TGTGCCACCAGTGATTCACGACAGGGCGGACCCTACGAGCAGTACTTC	CATSDSRQGGPYEQYF
TRBV27	-	-	TRBJ2-7	TGTGCCAGCAGTTTGGCGGACGGGTACGAGCAGTACTTC	CASSLADGYEQYF
TRBV18	TRBD1	-	TRBJ2-7	TGTGCCAGCTCACAAGGGACAGGGGATAACTACGAGCAGTACTTC	CASSQGTGDNYEQYF
TRBV6-5	-	-	TRBJ2-1	TGTGCCAGCAGTTACTCAGGCCGGCCTACCTACAATGAGCAGTTCTTC	CASSYSGRPTYNEQFF
TRBV5-1	TRBD2	-	TRBJ2-2	TGCGCCAGCAGCTCCTCCGGGACTAGCGGGACCGGGGAGCTGTTTTTT	CASSSSGTSGTGELFF
TRBV5-6	-	-	TRBJ1-1	TGTGCCAGCAGCTTACCAGGGGCTGAAGCTTTCTTT	CASSLPGAEAFF
TRBV6-5	-	-	TRBJ1-2	TGTGCCAGCAGTACCGATCGGACATTTAACTATGGCTACACCTTC	CASSTDRTFNYGYTF
TRBV10-2	-	-	TRBJ2-7	TGCGCCAGCAGCGGAATGACAGCATCCCCGGACGAGAGACCGTACGAGCAGTACTTC	CASSGMTASPDERPYEQYF
TRBV11-2	TRBD1	-	TRBJ2-1	TGTGCCAGCACCAAGACAGGGGACGAGCAGTTCTTC	CASTKTGDEQFF
TRBV6-5	TRBD1	few	TRBJ1-4	TGTGCCAGCAGCACGGACAGGGAGGGACTTGAAAAACTGTTTTTT	CASSTDREGLEKLFF
TRBV20-1	TRBD2	-	TRBJ2-7	TGCAGTGCTAGTGAGGGACTAGCAGCCTACGAGCAGTACTTC	CSASEGLAAYEQYF
TRBV6-5	-	-	TRBJ1-2	TGTGCCAGCACTAACGGGGGAGGCGGCTACACCTTC	CASTNGGGGYTF
TRBV2	-	once	TRBJ1-4	TGTGCCAGCAGTGAAGTTCAGGGATTGGGCGAAAAACTGTTTTTT	CASSEVQGLGEKLFF
TRBV3-1/TRBV3-2	TRBD1	-	TRBJ1-1	TGTGCCAGCAGCCAAGCAGGGGGCAGAGGGGAAGCTTTCTTT	CASSQAGGRGEAFF
TRBV5-1	-	-	TRBJ1-2	TGCGCCAGCAGCTTGGAGGGCGAGTATGGCTACACCTTC	CASSLEGEYGYTF